The 23 T cell receptor beta chains in this list originate from one sample, sequenced in a study of blood T cell repertoires in COVID-19. Only in-frame clones appear in the TCRdb table, and some are missing; sequencing was by immunoSEQ multiplex PCR. Here the sample spans 310,000 or so clones, more than 85% being singletons. The sequencing sample was made of peripheral blood. The receptors were gathered from a man between 65 and 80 years old with acute or convalescent COVID-19.

This clone was detected only a few times. This same CDR3 is encoded by further DNA sequences in the sample. In DNA, the CDR3 is TGTGCCAGCAGCTGGCGACAGGGGCAGCAGTACTTC. This sequence encodes CASSWRQGQQYF. This sequence joins TRBV5-5 and TRBJ2-7; 8 bases map to TRBD1. The germline CDR1 and CDR2 sequences are SGHKS and YYEKEE (reference sequence). The CDR3 loop spans 12 amino acids. V trimming: 3 bases; J trimming: 8 bases; junction bases outside the gene matches: 4.

Written as DNA, the CDR3 is TGTGCCAGCAGCCCGCGGACTAGCGGGGAAGAGACCCAGTACTTC. It translates to CASSPRTSGEETQYF. The V call is TRBV7-2, the J call TRBJ2-5; 12 bases are a match to TRBD2. The V segment lost 5 bases and the J segment 3 bases; nucleotides outside the gene matches: 4. Germline V gene data show CDR1 as SGHTA and CDR2 as FQGNSA. The CDR3 is 15 residues long.

The chain carries TRBV7-2 and TRBJ2-1; D uncertain. V was trimmed by 1 base and J by 7 bases, leaving 5 bases between them. The CDR3 extends over 12 amino acids. Germline CDR1 and CDR2: SGHTA and FQGNSA. This chain's CDR3 is CASSLDRNEQFF. The DNA of the CDR3 is TGTGCCAGCAGCTTAGACCGGAATGAGCAGTTCTTC.

The chain employs TRBV19 and TRBJ1-3; no clear D gene. Germline CDR1 LNHDA, CDR2 SQIVND (reference sequence). V lost 5 bases and J 7 bases, leaving 12 bases between the germline ends. The CDR3 sequence is 13 residues long. This CDR3 reads CASSFFQSNTIYF. CDR3 coding DNA: TGTGCCAGTAGTTTTTTCCAGTCGAACACCATATATTTT. The whole variable domain, filled in from reference TRBV19 and TRBJ1-3, reads DGGITQSPKYLFRKEGQNVTLSCEQNLNHDAMYWYRQDPGQGLRLIYYSQIVNDFQKGDIAEGYSVSREKKESFPLTVTSAQKNPTAFYLCASSFFQSNTIYFGEGSWLTVV.

The chain joins TRBV7-2 to TRBJ2-3; D not resolved. CDR1 SGHTA and CDR2 FQGNSA come from the germline V gene. Trimming removed 3 bases from V and 1 base from J, with 8 bases in between. The CDR3 totals 14 residues. CDR3 sequence (DNA): TGTGCCAGCAGCTTTGCGGAAGGCACAGATACGCAGTATTTT. Protein sequence: CASSFAEGTDTQYF.

There are a few counts of this clone. The chain is built from TRBV28 and TRBJ1-2; maybe TRBD1 (5 bases). CDR3 length: 13 amino acids. V dropped 6 bases and J dropped 4 bases, with 12 bases sitting between them. The germline gives CDR1 MDHEN, CDR2 SYDVKM. The CDR3 DNA is TGTGCCAGCAGGGTGGGGGGGTCCTATGGCTACACCTTC. This gives the protein CASRVGGSYGYTF.

The rearrangement joins TRBV2 to TRBJ2-7, with D possibly TRBD2 on 6 matching bases. Trimming removed 6 bases from V and 4 bases from J, with 13 bases in between. The CDR3 length is 13 residues. Germline values: CDR1 SNHLY, CDR2 FYNNEI. CDR3 in DNA: TGTGCCAGCAGAGACAACGGGGGTTACGAGCAGTACTTC. It yields the protein CASRDNGGYEQYF.

V is TRBV5-5 and J is TRBJ1-2, with 8 bases that match TRBD1. The CDR3 sequence is 13 residues long. The J segment lost 6 bases and the V segment lost 6 bases, leaving 7 bases of the junction unmatched. Germline lookup yields CDR1 SGHKS and CDR2 YYEKEE (reference sequence). The CDR3 DNA sequence: TGTGCCAGCACCCCGGACAGGGACGATGGCTACACCTTC. This encodes CASTPDRDDGYTF.

The CDR3 is CASSQDFKGLGYGYTF. CDR3 coding DNA: TGCGCCAGCAGCCAAGATTTTAAGGGACTGGGCTATGGCTACACCTTC. The genes are TRBV4-3 and TRBJ1-2; D may be TRBD1 (5 bases). Germline CDR1 and CDR2: LGHNA and YSLEER. Trimming removed 0 bases at V and 4 bases at J, with 15 bases between. The CDR3 totals 16 residues.

The chain joins TRBV5-1 to TRBJ2-4; TRBD1 agrees at 7 bases. With 1 base clipped from V and 5 bases from J, the junction kept 6 bases outside the gene matches. Germline assignment: CDR1 SGHRS and CDR2 YFSETQ. This CDR3 has 15 residues. CDR3 coding DNA: TGCGCCAGCAGCTTGTCCGACAGGGCACAAAACATTCAGTACTTC. This translates into CASSLSDRAQNIQYF.

The genes are TRBV7-9 and TRBJ2-7; 7 bases map to TRBD2. The CDR3 sequence is 14 residues long. The ends lost 2 bases at V and 5 bases at J; junction bases unmatched: 6. Germline loops: CDR1 SEHNR, CDR2 FQNEAQ (reference sequence). CDR3 region: CASSLRRESNEQYF. For the CDR3, the DNA is TGTGCCAGCAGCTTACGGCGGGAGTCGAACGAGCAGTACTTC.

The genes are TRBV28 and TRBJ1-2; the D gene is possibly TRBD1 (6 bases). Germline loops: CDR1 MDHEN, CDR2 SYDVKM. V was clipped by 6 bases and J by 3 bases, with 14 bases between them. This CDR3 is built from 14 residues. CDR3 sequence: CASRHKGQYYGYTF. The CDR3 DNA sequence: TGTGCCAGCAGACATAAAGGACAGTACTATGGCTACACCTTC.

In DNA form, the CDR3 reads TGTGCCAGTAGTTTCCCGGGACAGGAGAGCAATCAGCCCCAGCATTTT. Protein sequence: CASSFPGQESNQPQHF. The chain is built from TRBV19 and TRBJ1-5, with TRBD1 matching 8 bases. The CDR3 extends over 16 amino acids. J was trimmed by 1 base and V by 5 bases; bases with no gene match: 7. Germline values: CDR1 LNHDA, CDR2 SQIVND (reference sequence).

The chain recombines TRBV7-2 with TRBJ2-1; TRBD2 agrees at 16 bases. This CDR3 is built from 17 residues. Germline CDR1 SGHTA, CDR2 FQGNSA. The V segment lost 3 bases and the J segment 2 bases; nucleotides outside the gene matches: 1. The CDR3 DNA reads as TGTGCCAGCAGCTTGGGACTAGCGGGGGGGGCCTACAATGAGCAGTTCTTC. Residues: CASSLGLAGGAYNEQFF. Full variable domain (remainder filled in from reference TRBV7-2 and TRBJ2-1): GAGVSQSPSNKVTEKGKDVELRCDPISGHTALYWYRQSLGQGLEFLIYFQGNSAPDKSGLPSDRFSAERTGGSVSTLTIQRTQQEDSAVYLCASSLGLAGGAYNEQFFGPGTRLTVL.

The chain couples TRBV7-9 to TRBJ2-1; TRBD1 matches at 7 bases. Germline CDR1 and CDR2: SEHNR and FQNEAQ (reference sequence). J lost 0 bases, V lost 5 bases, and 7 bases had no gene match. There are 16 residues in the CDR3. The CDR3 loop is CASSPDRLSSYNEQFF. CDR3 nucleotides: TGTGCCAGCAGCCCGGACAGGTTAAGCTCCTACAATGAGCAGTTCTTC.

The chain recombines TRBV7-2 with TRBJ2-2, with 8 bases matching TRBD1. J gave up 6 bases and V 8 bases, and 5 bases lay outside the gene matches. The CDR3 runs 13 residues. Germline CDR1 and CDR2: SGHTA and FQGNSA. CDR3 DNA sequence: TGTGCCAGCGTCACAGGGGGACCCGGGGAGCTGTTTTTT. Protein sequence: CASVTGGPGELFF.

The V call is TRBV19, the J call TRBJ1-2, with TRBD1 matching 9 bases. This CDR3 has 16 amino acids. Per germline, CDR1 LNHDA and CDR2 SQIVND (reference sequence). V lost 6 bases and J lost 2; bases outside the gene matches: 10. CDR3 nucleotide sequence: TGTGCCAGTAGCAGAATGGCGACAGGGGGAAACTATGGCTACACCTTC. Encoded protein: CASSRMATGGNYGYTF.

This chain uses TRBV5-1 with TRBJ1-1; 9 nucleotides align to TRBD1. Germline CDR1 is SGHRS and CDR2 is YFSETQ. This CDR3 has 16 amino acids. V lost 4 bases to trimming and J lost 0 bases; unmatched junction nucleotides: 7. The CDR3 nucleotides read TGCGCCAGCAGCATAGGACAGGGGCCGATGAACACTGAAGCTTTCTTT. This codes for CASSIGQGPMNTEAFF.

This clone has just a few counts. The rearrangement links TRBV12-1 to TRBJ2-3; TRBD2 was called by the table and not checked on the DNA. TRBV12-1 constitutes a pseudogene. The CDR3 consists of 16 residues. The CDR3 region is CASSFLSGSSTDTQYF. The CDR3 DNA reads TGTGCCAGCAGCTTCCTAAGCGGCAGTAGCACAGATACGCAGTATTTT.

The chain joins TRBV29-1 to TRBJ2-2, with D perhaps matching TRBD1 (7 bases). CDR1 and CDR2 from the germline V gene are SQVTM and ANQGSEA. Deletions cut 7 bases from V and 6 bases from J, with 21 bases between. The length of the CDR3 is 15 residues. CDR3 DNA sequence: TGCAGCGCCCATATGCCGGAGGGGGCGGCCGGGGAGCTGTTTTTT. This translates into CSAHMPEGAAGELFF.

The rearrangement links TRBV5-6 to TRBJ2-7; D perhaps matches TRBD1 (6 bases). The germline V and J ends were trimmed by 4 bases and 5 bases, with 19 bases remaining between them. Germline CDR1 reads SGHDT; CDR2 reads YYEEEE. The CDR3 totals 15 residues. CDR3 protein: CASSVRGGNRNEQYF. The CDR3 nucleotides are TGTGCCAGCAGCGTCCGAGGGGGTAACAGGAACGAGCAGTACTTC.

The sample holds one count of this clone. The rearrangement links TRBV25-1 to TRBJ1-6; no firm D call. The V and J ends lost 1 base and 4 bases respectively, with 8 bases between them. The CDR3 covers 15 residues. The germline gives CDR1 MGHDK, CDR2 SYGVNS. CDR3 sequence reads: CASSESFRYNSPLHF. The CDR3 DNA follows: TGTGCCAGCAGTGAATCGTTCAGATATAATTCACCCCTCCACTTT.

This chain uses TRBV19 with TRBJ1-1; 7 nucleotides line up with TRBD1. In germline, CDR1 is LNHDA, CDR2 SQIVND (reference sequence). The CDR3 covers 15 residues. J lost 0 bases, V lost 5 bases, and 6 bases had no gene match. The DNA of the CDR3 is TGTGCCAGTAGTTACAGGGGTGGGGTGAACACTGAAGCTTTCTTT. Residues: CASSYRGGVNTEAFF.